This T cell receptor beta chain was sequenced during a study of cytomegalovirus exposure and HLA in healthy donors. The PCR used 60 Vbeta and 13 Jbeta primers. Sequencing was performed with immunoSEQ multiplex PCR; in TCRdb, only in-frame clones are kept and a portion is missing. The profile shows about 120,000 clones, approximately 78% of them singletons. The CDR3 totals 16 residues. Unmatched junction bases numbered 7, after V lost 0 bases and J lost 6 bases. The germline gives CDR1 LGHNT, CDR2 FRNRAP. As for this clone: Its antigen is not known.

General observations from the study: An analysis was carried out at a later point. It showed that HLA-associated TCR beta chains were more clonally expanded than equally common non-associated chains. Investigators reported more than 150 TCR beta chains as tied to cytomegalovirus.

The clonotype originates from a man aged 35 to 55 in good health and CMV-seronegative. V is TRBV12-5 and J is TRBJ2-7, with 11 bases fitting TRBD1. Sequencing was done on a sample of PBMCs. The CDR3 protein is CASGLVRTGGSSEQYF. The CDR3 region has the DNA TGTGCTAGTGGTTTGGTAAGGACAGGGGGCTCAAGCGAGCAGTACTTC.